This TCR beta chain derives from a study of Ad26.COV2.S vaccination and SARS-CoV-2 variants. Study as a whole: Donor allocation was to the COV1001 Ad26.COV2.S trial arm. Dosing was one shot or two shots 56 days apart. Study-level results: Similar non-spike TCR breadth was observed in recipients of vaccine and of placebo.

A note on this clone: What it recognizes is unknown.

Some clones are missing from TCRdb's copy, which holds only in-frame ones; the method was immunoSEQ multiplex PCR. The sample shows roughly 700,000 clones, 80% to 90% of them seen only once. The CDR3 totals 12 residues. Looked up from germline, CDR1 is GTSNPN and CDR2 is SVGIG (reference sequence). The V and J ends lost 8 bases and 15 bases, in that order; junction bases with no gene match: 14. Treatment of the sample: some 20 received Ad26.COV2.S at low or high dose, single or two shots; roughly five received placebo; per-sample allocation not given. Vaccine and placebo recipients were sampled on day 63 after the first injection. Recruitment in Boston yielded a donor of adult age, 18-55 years.

The sequence came from a person aged 18-60 years who received the Ad26.COV2.S COVID-19 vaccine or a placebo. The sample here was peripheral blood, taken in a trial of Ad26.COV2.S vaccine versus placebo. The chain couples TRBV30 to TRBJ2-1, with TRBD2 identical over 9 bases. CDR3 sequence (DNA): TGTGCCAGAGCTGCGGGAGGGCTCCAACCGTTCTTC. Amino acid sequence: CARAAGGLQPFF.